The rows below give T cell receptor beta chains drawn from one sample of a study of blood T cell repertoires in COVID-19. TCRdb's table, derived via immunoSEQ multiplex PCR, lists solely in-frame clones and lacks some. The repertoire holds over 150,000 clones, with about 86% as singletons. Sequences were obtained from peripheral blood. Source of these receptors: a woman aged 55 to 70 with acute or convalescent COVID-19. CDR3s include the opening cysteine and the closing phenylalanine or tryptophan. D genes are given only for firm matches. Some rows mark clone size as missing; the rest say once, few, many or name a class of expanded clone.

CDR3nt: TGTGCCAGCAGTCCGCGGACAGGCGGCTATGGCTACACCTTC; CDR3aa: CASSPRTGGYGYTF; j_gene: TRBJ1-2; abundance: NA; d_gene: TRBD1; v_gene: TRBV27
CDR3nt: TGTGCCAGCTCACTTTTGGACATCCGAGGCAGCAATCAGCCCCAGCATTTT; CDR3aa: CASSLLDIRGSNQPQHF; j_gene: TRBJ1-5; abundance: few; d_gene: NA; v_gene: TRBV18
CDR3nt: TGTGCCAGCAGCTTAAGGACAGGGTCTTGGAGCACTGAAGCTTTCTTT; CDR3aa: CASSLRTGSWSTEAFF; j_gene: TRBJ1-1; abundance: few; d_gene: TRBD1; v_gene: TRBV7-9
CDR3nt: TGCAGTGCTAGTTGGGACAGGGGCTACGAGCAGTACTTC; CDR3aa: CSASWDRGYEQYF; j_gene: TRBJ2-7; abundance: NA; d_gene: TRBD1; v_gene: TRBV20-1
CDR3nt: TGTGCCAGCAGTATCTACCCACAGGGGGAGCAGTACTTC; CDR3aa: CASSIYPQGEQYF; j_gene: TRBJ2-7; abundance: NA; d_gene: TRBD1; v_gene: TRBV12-3/TRBV12-4
CDR3nt: TGTGCCAGTAGTATAGGGACAGTGGGAACTGAAGCTTTCTTT; CDR3aa: CASSIGTVGTEAFF; j_gene: TRBJ1-1; abundance: NA; d_gene: NA; v_gene: TRBV19
CDR3nt: TGCGCCGTTAGGTGGGACAGGCACTCTGGAAACACCATATATTTT; CDR3aa: CAVRWDRHSGNTIYF; j_gene: TRBJ1-3; abundance: NA; d_gene: TRBD1; v_gene: TRBV30
CDR3nt: TGCGCCAGCAGCTTACCACAGGGTTCTGGAAACACCATATATTTT; CDR3aa: CASSLPQGSGNTIYF; j_gene: TRBJ1-3; abundance: few; d_gene: NA; v_gene: TRBV5-1
CDR3nt: TGTGCCAGCAGTGATTTTGAGGGGGCTTACTATGGCTACACCTTC; CDR3aa: CASSDFEGAYYGYTF; j_gene: TRBJ1-2; abundance: once; d_gene: TRBD1; v_gene: TRBV6-1
CDR3nt: TGTGCCAGCAGCCTACAGGGTATGAACACTGAAGCTTTCTTT; CDR3aa: CASSLQGMNTEAFF; j_gene: TRBJ1-1; abundance: few; d_gene: NA; v_gene: TRBV14
CDR3nt: TGCAGCGTCGTGACAGGAGACACCGGGGAGCTGTTTTTT; CDR3aa: CSVVTGDTGELFF; j_gene: TRBJ2-2; abundance: many; d_gene: NA; v_gene: TRBV29-1
CDR3nt: TGTGCCAGCAGTCCTGAAACCGGACAGGCCTATGGCTACACCTTC; CDR3aa: CASSPETGQAYGYTF; j_gene: TRBJ1-2; abundance: few; d_gene: TRBD1; v_gene: TRBV28
CDR3nt: TGTGCCAGCAGCAACTCCGGGACAGGCCTCACCGGGGAGCTGTTTTTT; CDR3aa: CASSNSGTGLTGELFF; j_gene: TRBJ2-2; abundance: NA; d_gene: TRBD1; v_gene: TRBV2
CDR3nt: TGTGCCAGCAGTCCCATAATGGGGGCCCCTGGAAACACCATATATTTT; CDR3aa: CASSPIMGAPGNTIYF; j_gene: TRBJ1-3; abundance: once; d_gene: NA; v_gene: TRBV9
CDR3nt: TGCGCCAGCAGCTTGGTAGCGGGGGGGCCCAACAATGAGCAGTTCTTC; CDR3aa: CASSLVAGGPNNEQFF; j_gene: TRBJ2-1; abundance: NA; d_gene: TRBD2; v_gene: TRBV5-1
CDR3nt: TGTGCCAGGGACAGGGTATTTAATCCTAAAGGTGGCTACACCTTC; CDR3aa: CARDRVFNPKGGYTF; j_gene: TRBJ1-2; abundance: NA; d_gene: TRBD1; v_gene: TRBV6-5
CDR3nt: TGTGCCAGCAGCGGGGGTTCGGGGGCTGAAGCTTTCTTT; CDR3aa: CASSGGSGAEAFF; j_gene: TRBJ1-1; abundance: large; d_gene: NA; v_gene: TRBV4-2
CDR3nt: TGTGCCGCCGGGAACACCGGGGAGCTGTTTTTT; CDR3aa: CAAGNTGELFF; j_gene: TRBJ2-2; abundance: few; d_gene: NA; v_gene: TRBV6-4
CDR3nt: TGTGCCAGCAGCGTAAGCGGTCTTAGCTCCTACGAGCAGTACTTC; CDR3aa: CASSVSGLSSYEQYF; j_gene: TRBJ2-7; abundance: NA; d_gene: NA; v_gene: TRBV9
CDR3nt: TGTGCCTGGAGTTTTCCGGGGAGTAGCAATCAGCCCCAGCATTTT; CDR3aa: CAWSFPGSSNQPQHF; j_gene: TRBJ1-5; abundance: few; d_gene: NA; v_gene: TRBV30
CDR3nt: TGTGCCAGCAGCTTAATACGGGTGGAGGGAGAGACCCAGTACTTC; CDR3aa: CASSLIRVEGETQYF; j_gene: TRBJ2-5; abundance: NA; d_gene: NA; v_gene: TRBV7-3
CDR3nt: TGCGCCAGCAGCTCTGCGGGACCGCGGACTTCGGGGGAGCTGTTTTTT; CDR3aa: CASSSAGPRTSGELFF; j_gene: TRBJ2-2; abundance: NA; d_gene: NA; v_gene: TRBV5-1
CDR3nt: TGTGCCAGTAGTATTCATTCAGGGAGGAAAAGCAATCAGCCCCAGCATTTT; CDR3aa: CASSIHSGRKSNQPQHF; j_gene: TRBJ1-5; abundance: NA; d_gene: NA; v_gene: TRBV19
CDR3nt: TGCGCCAGCACCCTGGGCCCTAATGAAAAACTGTTTTTT; CDR3aa: CASTLGPNEKLFF; j_gene: TRBJ1-4; abundance: once; d_gene: NA; v_gene: TRBV5-1
CDR3nt: TGTGCCAGCAGTTCGACTAGCGGGACCTACGAGCAGTACTTC; CDR3aa: CASSSTSGTYEQYF; j_gene: TRBJ2-7; abundance: NA; d_gene: TRBD2; v_gene: TRBV27
CDR3nt: TGTGCCAGCAGCTACGGGACAGGGGATGGCTACACCTTC; CDR3aa: CASSYGTGDGYTF; j_gene: TRBJ1-2; abundance: NA; d_gene: TRBD1; v_gene: TRBV11-2
CDR3nt: TGTGCCAGCAGCCCTGAAGGTCGGGTCTACAATGAGCAGTTCTTC; CDR3aa: CASSPEGRVYNEQFF; j_gene: TRBJ2-1; abundance: NA; d_gene: NA; v_gene: TRBV7-9
CDR3nt: TGCGCCAGCAGCTTGGACAGGGACCTCTACGAGCAGTACTTC; CDR3aa: CASSLDRDLYEQYF; j_gene: TRBJ2-7; abundance: NA; d_gene: NA; v_gene: TRBV5-1
CDR3nt: TGTGCCAGCATAGGTAGAGGCGCAACTAACTATGGCTACACCTTC; CDR3aa: CASIGRGATNYGYTF; j_gene: TRBJ1-2; abundance: once; d_gene: NA; v_gene: TRBV6-5
CDR3nt: TGTGCCTGGAGTGCAGGGGCTCTTCTCTCTGGAAACACCATATATTTT; CDR3aa: CAWSAGALLSGNTIYF; j_gene: TRBJ1-3; abundance: NA; d_gene: NA; v_gene: TRBV30
CDR3nt: TGTGCCAGCAGCCAACGTGGGACAGGGGGCTTAGGGGATCAGCCCCAGCATTTT; CDR3aa: CASSQRGTGGLGDQPQHF; j_gene: TRBJ1-5; abundance: NA; d_gene: TRBD1; v_gene: TRBV3-1/TRBV3-2
CDR3nt: TGTGCCAGCAGCTTGGGACAGGCGAACTATGGCTACACCTTC; CDR3aa: CASSLGQANYGYTF; j_gene: TRBJ1-2; abundance: NA; d_gene: NA; v_gene: TRBV5-4
CDR3nt: TGTGCCAGGAGCAGGGGTCGGGAAAAACTGTTTTTT; CDR3aa: CARSRGREKLFF; j_gene: TRBJ1-4; abundance: NA; d_gene: NA; v_gene: TRBV27
CDR3nt: TGTGCCAGTAGTAGACAGGGCCTCAATTCACCCCTCCACTTT; CDR3aa: CASSRQGLNSPLHF; j_gene: TRBJ1-6; abundance: NA; d_gene: TRBD1; v_gene: TRBV19
CDR3nt: TGTGCCAGCAGCTTGATGCCCGGCAGGACCGGGGAGCTGTTTTTT; CDR3aa: CASSLMPGRTGELFF; j_gene: TRBJ2-2; abundance: NA; d_gene: NA; v_gene: TRBV11-2
CDR3nt: TGTGCCAGCAGCTTACAGGGGGCGAGGGAGCTGTTTTTT; CDR3aa: CASSLQGARELFF; j_gene: TRBJ2-2; abundance: NA; d_gene: TRBD1; v_gene: TRBV3-1/TRBV3-2
CDR3nt: TGTGCCTGGAGTGTACTGGCGGCCCGAGGAAAACTGTTTTTT; CDR3aa: CAWSVLAARGKLFF; j_gene: TRBJ1-4; abundance: NA; d_gene: NA; v_gene: TRBV30
CDR3nt: TGTGCCAGCAGCTCAGGGGTCACTGAAGCTTTCTTT; CDR3aa: CASSSGVTEAFF; j_gene: TRBJ1-1; abundance: NA; d_gene: NA; v_gene: TRBV5-6
CDR3nt: TGTGCCAGCAGTGAATGGGGGGGGTCAGGGGATGAAAAACTGTTTTTT; CDR3aa: CASSEWGGSGDEKLFF; j_gene: TRBJ1-4; abundance: NA; d_gene: NA; v_gene: TRBV25-1
CDR3nt: TGTGCCTGGAGGAGACAGGGTACCTATGGCTACACCTTC; CDR3aa: CAWRRQGTYGYTF; j_gene: TRBJ1-2; abundance: NA; d_gene: TRBD1; v_gene: TRBV30
CDR3nt: TGTGCCAGCAGCCCAAGGACAGGGGATAACACCGGGGAGCTGTTTTTT; CDR3aa: CASSPRTGDNTGELFF; j_gene: TRBJ2-2; abundance: NA; d_gene: TRBD1; v_gene: TRBV11-3
CDR3nt: TGTGCCTGGAGTGCCGGTCTAGCAGTAAGCTCCTATAATTCACCCCTCCACTTT; CDR3aa: CAWSAGLAVSSYNSPLHF; j_gene: TRBJ1-6; abundance: NA; d_gene: NA; v_gene: TRBV30
CDR3nt: TGTGCCAGCAGCCAGACCGGACAGGTTTTCCATGGCTACACCTTC; CDR3aa: CASSQTGQVFHGYTF; j_gene: TRBJ1-2; abundance: once; d_gene: TRBD1; v_gene: TRBV3-1/TRBV3-2
CDR3nt: TGTGCCAGCAGCTTAAAGCTAGCGGGGGGGAGTGATACGCAGTATTTT; CDR3aa: CASSLKLAGGSDTQYF; j_gene: TRBJ2-3; abundance: NA; d_gene: TRBD2; v_gene: TRBV7-3
CDR3nt: TGTGCCAGCAGTTGGGGACAGTTGACTTCCTACAATGAGCAGTTCTTC; CDR3aa: CASSWGQLTSYNEQFF; j_gene: TRBJ2-1; abundance: NA; d_gene: TRBD1; v_gene: TRBV6-6
CDR3nt: TGTGCCAGCAGCACTAGCGGGGGGGGCCCTCAAGAGTTCTTC; CDR3aa: CASSTSGGGPQEFF; j_gene: TRBJ2-1; abundance: once; d_gene: TRBD2; v_gene: TRBV4-2
CDR3nt: TGTGCCAGCAGCTCGGCCAGGGCGGATGGCTACACCTTC; CDR3aa: CASSSARADGYTF; j_gene: TRBJ1-2; abundance: once; d_gene: NA; v_gene: TRBV7-2